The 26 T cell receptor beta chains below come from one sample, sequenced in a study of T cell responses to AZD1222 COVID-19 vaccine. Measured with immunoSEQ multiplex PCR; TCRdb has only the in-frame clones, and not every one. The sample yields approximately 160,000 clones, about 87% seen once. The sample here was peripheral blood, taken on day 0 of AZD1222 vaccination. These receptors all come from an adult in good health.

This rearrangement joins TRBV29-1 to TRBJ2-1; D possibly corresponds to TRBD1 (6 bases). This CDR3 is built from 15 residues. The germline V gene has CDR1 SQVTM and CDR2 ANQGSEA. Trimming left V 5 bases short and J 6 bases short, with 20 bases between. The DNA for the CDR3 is TGCAGCGTTCCCCAGGGGCTGGGGTTAGGCAATGAGCAGTTCTTC. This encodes CSVPQGLGLGNEQFF.

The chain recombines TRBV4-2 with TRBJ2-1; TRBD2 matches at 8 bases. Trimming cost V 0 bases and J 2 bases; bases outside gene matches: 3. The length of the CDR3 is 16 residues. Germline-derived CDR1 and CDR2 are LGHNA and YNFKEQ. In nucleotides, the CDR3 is TGTGCCAGCAGCCAAGACGGCGGGAGGCCCTACAATGAGCAGTTCTTC. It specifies CASSQDGGRPYNEQFF.

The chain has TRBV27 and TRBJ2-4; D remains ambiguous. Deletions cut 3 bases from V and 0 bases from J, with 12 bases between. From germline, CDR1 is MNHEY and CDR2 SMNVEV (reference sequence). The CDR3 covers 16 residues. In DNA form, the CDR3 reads TGTGCCAGCAGTTTTGACGGAATCCTAGCCAAAAACATTCAGTACTTC. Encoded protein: CASSFDGILAKNIQYF.

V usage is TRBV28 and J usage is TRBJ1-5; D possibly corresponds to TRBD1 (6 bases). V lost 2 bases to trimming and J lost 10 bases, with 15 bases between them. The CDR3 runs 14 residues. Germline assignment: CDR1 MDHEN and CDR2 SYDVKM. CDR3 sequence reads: CASSLVAGVRPQHF. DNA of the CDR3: TGTGCCAGCAGTTTAGTGGCAGGGGTGCGTCCCCAGCATTTT.

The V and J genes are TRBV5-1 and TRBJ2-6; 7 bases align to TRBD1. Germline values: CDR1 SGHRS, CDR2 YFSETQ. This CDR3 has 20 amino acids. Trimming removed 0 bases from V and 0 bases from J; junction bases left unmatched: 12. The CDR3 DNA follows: TGCGCCAGCAGCTTGGCCGTAGACAGGGTAGGGGTCTCTGGGGCCAACGTCCTGACTTTC. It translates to CASSLAVDRVGVSGANVLTF.

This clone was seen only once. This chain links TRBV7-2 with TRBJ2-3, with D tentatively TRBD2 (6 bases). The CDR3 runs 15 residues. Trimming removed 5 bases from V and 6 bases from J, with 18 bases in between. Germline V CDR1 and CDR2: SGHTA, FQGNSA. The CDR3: CASSPGGTGVDTQYF. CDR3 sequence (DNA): TGTGCCAGCAGCCCCGGGGGAACCGGGGTGGATACGCAGTATTTT.

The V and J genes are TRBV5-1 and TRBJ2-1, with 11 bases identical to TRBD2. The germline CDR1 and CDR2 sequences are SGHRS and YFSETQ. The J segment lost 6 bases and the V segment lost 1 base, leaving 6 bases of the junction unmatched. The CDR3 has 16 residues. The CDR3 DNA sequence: TGCGCCAGCAGCTTGAAGCCGGGACTAGCGGTCAATGAGCAGTTCTTC. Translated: CASSLKPGLAVNEQFF.

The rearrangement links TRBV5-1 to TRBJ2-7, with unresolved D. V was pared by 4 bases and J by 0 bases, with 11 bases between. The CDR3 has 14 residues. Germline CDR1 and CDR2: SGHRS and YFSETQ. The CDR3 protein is CASSPQESSYEQYF. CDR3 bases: TGCGCCAGCAGCCCCCAGGAAAGCTCCTACGAGCAGTACTTC.

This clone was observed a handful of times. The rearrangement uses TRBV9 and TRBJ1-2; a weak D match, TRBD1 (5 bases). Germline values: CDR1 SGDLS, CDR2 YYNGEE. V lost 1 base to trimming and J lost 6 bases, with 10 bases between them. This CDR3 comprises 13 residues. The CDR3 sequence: CASSVITGDGYTF. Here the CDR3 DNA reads TGTGCCAGCAGCGTAATAACAGGCGATGGCTACACCTTC.

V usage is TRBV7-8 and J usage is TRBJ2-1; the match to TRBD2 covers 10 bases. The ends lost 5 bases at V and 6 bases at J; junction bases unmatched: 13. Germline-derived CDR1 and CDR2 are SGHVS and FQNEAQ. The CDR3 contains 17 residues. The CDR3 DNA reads TGTGCCAGCAGCCCTCCCGGGGGAGCGGGAGGGGCCAATGAGCAGTTCTTC. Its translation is CASSPPGGAGGANEQFF.

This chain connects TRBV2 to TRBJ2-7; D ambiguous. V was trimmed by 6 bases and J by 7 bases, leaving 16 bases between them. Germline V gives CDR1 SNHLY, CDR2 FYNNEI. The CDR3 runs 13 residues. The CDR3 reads CASRVLGKGEQYF. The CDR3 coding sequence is TGTGCCAGCAGGGTTCTCGGCAAAGGGGAGCAGTACTTC.

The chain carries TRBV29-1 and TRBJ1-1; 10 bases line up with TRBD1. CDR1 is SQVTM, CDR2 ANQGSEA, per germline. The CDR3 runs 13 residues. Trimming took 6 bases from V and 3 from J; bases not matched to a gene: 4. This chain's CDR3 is CSVLGQGYTEAFF. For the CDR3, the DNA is TGCAGCGTGCTGGGACAGGGGTACACTGAAGCTTTCTTT.

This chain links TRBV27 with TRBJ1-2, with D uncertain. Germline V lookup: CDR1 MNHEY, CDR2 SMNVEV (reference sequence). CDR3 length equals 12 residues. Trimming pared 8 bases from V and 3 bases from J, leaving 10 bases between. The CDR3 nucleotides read TGTGCCAGCTACCGGTGGGACTATGGCTACACCTTC. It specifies CASYRWDYGYTF.

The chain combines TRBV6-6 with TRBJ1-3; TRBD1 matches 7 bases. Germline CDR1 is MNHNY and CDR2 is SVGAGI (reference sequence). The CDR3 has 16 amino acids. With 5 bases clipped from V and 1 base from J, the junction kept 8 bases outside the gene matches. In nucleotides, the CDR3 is TGTGCCAGCAGTCTCAGGGGGGGAGGATCTGGAAACACCATATATTTT. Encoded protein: CASSLRGGGSGNTIYF.

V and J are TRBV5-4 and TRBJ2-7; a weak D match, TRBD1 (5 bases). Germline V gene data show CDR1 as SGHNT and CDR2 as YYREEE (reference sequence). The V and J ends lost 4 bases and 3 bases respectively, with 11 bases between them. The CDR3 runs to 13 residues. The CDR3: CASSPPDSYEQYF. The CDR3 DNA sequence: TGTGCCAGCAGCCCCCCTGACAGCTACGAGCAGTACTTC.

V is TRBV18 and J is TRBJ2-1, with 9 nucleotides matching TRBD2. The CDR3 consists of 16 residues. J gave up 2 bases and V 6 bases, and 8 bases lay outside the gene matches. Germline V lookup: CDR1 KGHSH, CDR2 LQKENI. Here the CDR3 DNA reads TGTGCCAGCTCCCCCGGTTCTAGCGGGACCTACAATGAGCAGTTCTTC. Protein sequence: CASSPGSSGTYNEQFF.

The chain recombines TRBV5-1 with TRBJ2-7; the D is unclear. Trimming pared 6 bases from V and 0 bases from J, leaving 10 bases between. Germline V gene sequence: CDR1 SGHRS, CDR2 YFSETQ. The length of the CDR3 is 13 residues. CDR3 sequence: CASTKGSSYEQYF. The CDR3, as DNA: TGCGCCAGCACCAAAGGGTCCTCCTACGAGCAGTACTTC. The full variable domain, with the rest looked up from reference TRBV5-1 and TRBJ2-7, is KAGVTQTPRYLIKTRGQQVTLSCSPISGHRSVSWYQQTPGQGLQFLFEYFSETQRNKGNFPGRFSGRQFSNSRSEMNVSTLELGDSALYLCASTKGSSYEQYFGPGTRLTVT.

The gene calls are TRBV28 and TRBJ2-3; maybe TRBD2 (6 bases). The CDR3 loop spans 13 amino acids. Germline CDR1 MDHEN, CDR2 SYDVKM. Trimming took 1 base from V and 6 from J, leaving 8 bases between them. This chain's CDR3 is CASSLYRGDTQYF. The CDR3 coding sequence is TGTGCCAGCAGTTTATACCGGGGGGATACGCAGTATTTT.

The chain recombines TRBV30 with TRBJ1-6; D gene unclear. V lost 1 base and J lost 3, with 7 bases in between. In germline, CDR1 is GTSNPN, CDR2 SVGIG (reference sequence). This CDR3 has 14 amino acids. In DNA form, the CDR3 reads TGTGCCTGGAGTGCGCCACTCTATAATTCACCCCTCCACTTT. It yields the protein CAWSAPLYNSPLHF. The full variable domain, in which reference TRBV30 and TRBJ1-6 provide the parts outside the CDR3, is SQTIHQWPATLVQPVGSPLSLECTVEGTSNPNLYWYRQAAGRGLQLLFYSVGIGQISSEVPQNLSASRPQDRQFILSSKKLLLSDSGFYLCAWSAPLYNSPLHFGNGTRLTVT.

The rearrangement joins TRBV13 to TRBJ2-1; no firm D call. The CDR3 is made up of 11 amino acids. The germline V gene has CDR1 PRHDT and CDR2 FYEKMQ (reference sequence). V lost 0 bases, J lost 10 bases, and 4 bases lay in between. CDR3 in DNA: TGTGCCAGCAGCTTAGGGTTCGAGCAGTTCTTC. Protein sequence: CASSLGFEQFF. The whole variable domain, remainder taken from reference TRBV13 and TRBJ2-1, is AAGVIQSPRHLIKEKRETATLKCYPIPRHDTVYWYQQGPGQDPQFLISFYEKMQSDKGSIPDRFSAQQFSDYHSELNMSSLELGDSALYFCASSLGFEQFFGPGTRLTVL.

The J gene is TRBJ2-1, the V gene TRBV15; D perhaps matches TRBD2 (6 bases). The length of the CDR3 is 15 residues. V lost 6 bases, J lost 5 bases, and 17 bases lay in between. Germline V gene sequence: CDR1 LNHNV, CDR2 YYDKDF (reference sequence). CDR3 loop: CATREGGGENNEQFF. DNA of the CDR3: TGTGCCACCAGAGAAGGCGGCGGGGAAAACAATGAGCAGTTCTTC.

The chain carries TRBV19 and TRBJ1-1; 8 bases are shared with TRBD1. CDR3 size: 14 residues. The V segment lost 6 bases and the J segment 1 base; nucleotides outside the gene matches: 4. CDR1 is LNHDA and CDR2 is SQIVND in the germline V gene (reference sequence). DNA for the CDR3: TGTGCCAGTAGATCGGACAGGGCGAACACTGAAGCTTTCTTT. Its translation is CASRSDRANTEAFF.

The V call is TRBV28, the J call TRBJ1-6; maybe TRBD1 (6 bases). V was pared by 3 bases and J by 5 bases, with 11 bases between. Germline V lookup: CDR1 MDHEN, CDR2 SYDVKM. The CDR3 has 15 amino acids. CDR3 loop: CASSFGGLNNSPLHF. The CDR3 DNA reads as TGTGCCAGCAGTTTCGGGGGGCTCAATAATTCACCCCTCCACTTT.

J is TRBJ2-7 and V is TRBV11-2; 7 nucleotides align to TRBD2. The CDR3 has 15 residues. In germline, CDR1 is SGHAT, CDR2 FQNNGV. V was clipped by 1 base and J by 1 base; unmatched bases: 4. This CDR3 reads CASSLAASGSYEQYF. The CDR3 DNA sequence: TGTGCCAGCAGCTTAGCGGCTAGCGGATCCTACGAGCAGTACTTC.

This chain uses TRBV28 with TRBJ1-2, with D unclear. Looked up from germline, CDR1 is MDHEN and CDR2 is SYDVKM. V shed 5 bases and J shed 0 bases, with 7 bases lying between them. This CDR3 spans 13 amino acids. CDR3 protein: CASSTVANYGYTF. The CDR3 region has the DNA TGTGCCAGCAGTACTGTAGCTAACTATGGCTACACCTTC.

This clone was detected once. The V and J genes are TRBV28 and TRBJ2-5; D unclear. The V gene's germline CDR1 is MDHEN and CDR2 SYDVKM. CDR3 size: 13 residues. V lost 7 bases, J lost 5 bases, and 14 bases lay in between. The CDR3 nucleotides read TGTGCCAGCACCCCCCCGGCTGGGGAGACCCAGTACTTC. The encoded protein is CASTPPAGETQYF. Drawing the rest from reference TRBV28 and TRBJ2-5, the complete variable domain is DVKVTQSSRYLVKRTGEKVFLECVQDMDHENMFWYRQDPGLGLRLIYFSYDVKMKEKGDIPEGYSVSREKKERFSLILESASTNQTSMYLCASTPPAGETQYFGPGTRLLVL.